This entry describes one T cell receptor beta chain. Its antigen is unknown. CDR3 length: 12 residues. V lost 7 bases to trimming and J lost 6 bases, with 15 bases between them. Germline V gene data show CDR1 as SQVTM and CDR2 as ANQGSEA. The sample originates from a study of beta chain features in type 1 diabetes. Study outcomes and limitations: Highly expressing activated T cells could be over-counted with a cDNA template. VDJ junctions in type 1 diabetes patients carried more deletions and fewer insertions.

All of the isolated RNA was reverse transcribed, so expressed TCRB transcripts were sequenced. Measured with immunoSEQ multiplex PCR; TCRdb has only the in-frame clones, and not every one. The data hold around 500,000 clones, with approximately 30% observed a single time. Sample: naive CD4+ T cells from blood. This receptor was obtained from a young man in good health. The V call is TRBV29-1, the J call TRBJ1-2; weak D call: TRBD1 (5 bases). CDR3 nucleotides: TGCAGCGCCTCCTGGCGGGGGAATGGCTACACCTTC. Translation: CSASWRGNGYTF. Full variable domain (missing parts from reference TRBV29-1 and TRBJ1-2): SAVISQKPSRDICQRGTSLTIQCQVDSQVTMMFWYRQQPGQSLTLIATANQGSEATYESGFVIDKFPISRPNLTFSTLTVSNMSPEDSSIYLCSASWRGNGYTFGSGTRLTVV.